The clone carrying this T cell receptor (beta chain) was seen many times. This sample is part of a study of early T cells in non-severe SARS-CoV-2 infection. Whole-study context: Sequenced material consisted of bulk RNA (from unsorted whole blood), and chains were unpaired.

Separate cDNA molecules each had unique molecular identifiers attached to them. From the 5' RACE reads, TCRdb called clonotypes with MiXCR, one entry per CDR3 protein. Of around 33,000 distinct CDR3 sequences in the sample, 5% to 6.5% are singletons; the top ten hold approximately 7.6%. The V end was cut by 3 bases, the J end by 7 bases, with 12 bases between. The germline CDR1 and CDR2 sequences are GTSNPN and SVGIG (reference sequence). This CDR3 has 12 residues. Sequenced: whole blood. The rearrangement links TRBV30 to TRBJ2-5, with D tentatively TRBD2 (5 bases). The source of this sequence is an adult who was a healthcare worker with PCR-confirmed SARS-CoV-2 infection or an uninfected control (not recorded which). CDR3 in DNA: TGTGCCTGGAGGCACAGCCTAGCGACCCAGTACTTC. Translating it yields CAWRHSLATQYF.